This TCR beta chain was recovered during a study of control samples from healthy donors and cancer patients. Assay used: immunoSEQ multiplex PCR; TCRdb lists only in-frame clones, some missing. The table lists approximately 150,000 clones, 96% of them singletons. The clonotype originates from a woman aged 25 to 39 in good health. Sample: blood.

The CDR3 here is CASSYSGKGSTEAFF. The DNA for the CDR3 is TGTGCCAGCAGTTACTCGGGGAAGGGGAGCACTGAAGCTTTCTTT. The chain couples TRBV6-5 to TRBJ1-1; tentative D call: TRBD1 (5 bases). The V and J ends lost 0 bases and 4 bases respectively, with 12 bases between them. The CDR3 length is 15 residues. Germline loops: CDR1 MNHEY, CDR2 SVGAGI.